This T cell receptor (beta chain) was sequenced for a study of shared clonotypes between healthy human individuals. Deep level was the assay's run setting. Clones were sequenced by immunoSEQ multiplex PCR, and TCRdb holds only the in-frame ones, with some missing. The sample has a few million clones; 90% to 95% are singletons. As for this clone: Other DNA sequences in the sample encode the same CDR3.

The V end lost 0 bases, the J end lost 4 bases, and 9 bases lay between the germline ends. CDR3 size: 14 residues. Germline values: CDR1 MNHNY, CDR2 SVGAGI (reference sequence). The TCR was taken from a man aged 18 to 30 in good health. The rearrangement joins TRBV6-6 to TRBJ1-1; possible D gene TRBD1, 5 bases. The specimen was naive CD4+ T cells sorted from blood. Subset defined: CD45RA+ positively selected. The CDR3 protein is CASSYSGGGTEAFF. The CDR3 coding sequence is TGTGCCAGCAGTTACTCTGGGGGGGGCACTGAAGCTTTCTTT.